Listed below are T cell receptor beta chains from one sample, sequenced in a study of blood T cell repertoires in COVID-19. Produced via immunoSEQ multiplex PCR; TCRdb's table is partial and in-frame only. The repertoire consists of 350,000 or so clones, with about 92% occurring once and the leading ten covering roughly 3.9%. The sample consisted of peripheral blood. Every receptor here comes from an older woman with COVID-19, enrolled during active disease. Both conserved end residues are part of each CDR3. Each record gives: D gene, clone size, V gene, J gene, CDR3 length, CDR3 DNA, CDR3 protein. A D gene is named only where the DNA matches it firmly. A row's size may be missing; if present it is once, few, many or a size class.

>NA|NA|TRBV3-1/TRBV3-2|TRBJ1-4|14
TGTGCCAGCAGCTTATGGGGGCCTAATGAAAAACTGTTTTTT
CASSLWGPNEKLFF
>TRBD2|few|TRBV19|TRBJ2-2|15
TGTGCCAGTAGTATCCCCCTAGCGGGGACCGGGGAGCTGTTTTTT
CASSIPLAGTGELFF
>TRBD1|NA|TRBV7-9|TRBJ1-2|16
TGTGCCAGCAGCCCAAGCCCGGGACAGGGTAACTATGGCTACACCTTC
CASSPSPGQGNYGYTF
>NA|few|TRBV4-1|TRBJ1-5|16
TGCGCCAGCAGCCAAGCAGGTTTAGGTAGCAATCAGCCCCAGCATTTT
CASSQAGLGSNQPQHF
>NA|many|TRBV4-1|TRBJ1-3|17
TGCGCCAGCAGCCAGGGACATTTCCCTTTATCTGGAAACACCATATATTTT
CASSQGHFPLSGNTIYF
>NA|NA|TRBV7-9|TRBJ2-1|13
TGTGCCAGCAGCATGGCAGTACAGGCTGAGCAGTTCTTC
CASSMAVQAEQFF
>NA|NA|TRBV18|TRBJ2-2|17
TGTGCCAGCTCACCTTTCCGAGGACACCTAAACGGCGGGGAGCTGTTTTTT
CASSPFRGHLNGGELFF
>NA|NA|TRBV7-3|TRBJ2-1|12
TGTGCCAGCAGCTTAGCCGGGACAGAGCAGTTCTTC
CASSLAGTEQFF
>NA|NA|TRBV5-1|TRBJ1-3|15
TGCGCCAGCAGCTTGGGAACAGGGCCCGGAAACACCATATATTTT
CASSLGTGPGNTIYF
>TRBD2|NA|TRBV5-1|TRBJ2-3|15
TGCGCCAGCAGCCCGGGGGGTGATTTCACAGATACGCAGTATTTT
CASSPGGDFTDTQYF
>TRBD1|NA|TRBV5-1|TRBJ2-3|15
TGCGCCAGCAGCCCTGGGGACAGGGGCGGAGTGACGCAGTATTTT
CASSPGDRGGVTQYF
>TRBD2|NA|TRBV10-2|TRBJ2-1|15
TGCGCCAGCAGAAGAACTAGCGGGGGGTACAATGAGCAGTTCTTC
CASRRTSGGYNEQFF
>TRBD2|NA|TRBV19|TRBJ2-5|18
TGTGCCAGTAGTTTAATACCGGGACTAGCGGGTAAACAAGAGACCCAGTACTTC
CASSLIPGLAGKQETQYF
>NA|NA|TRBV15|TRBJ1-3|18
TGTGCCACCAGCAGAGATTGGGGGGGGACTATACCCGGAAACACCATATATTTT
CATSRDWGGTIPGNTIYF
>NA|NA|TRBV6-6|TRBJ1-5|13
TGTGCCAGCGTCGGGTATAGCAATCAGCCCCAGCATTTT
CASVGYSNQPQHF
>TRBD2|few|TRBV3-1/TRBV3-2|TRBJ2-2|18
TGTGCCAGCAGCTCTCTTCGGACTAGCGGGGCTTCCACCGGGGAGCTGTTTTTT
CASSSLRTSGASTGELFF
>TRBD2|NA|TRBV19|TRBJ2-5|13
TGTGCCAGTAGTATAGAGAGCGGGAAGACCCAGTACTTC
CASSIESGKTQYF
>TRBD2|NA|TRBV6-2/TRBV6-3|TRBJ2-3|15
TGTGCCAGCAGTTACACGGGACTACCCTCAGATACGCAGTATTTT
CASSYTGLPSDTQYF
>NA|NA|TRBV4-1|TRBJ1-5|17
TGCGCCAGCAGCCAAGATGTAGCCGGCTGGGGCAATCAGCCCCAGCATTTT
CASSQDVAGWGNQPQHF
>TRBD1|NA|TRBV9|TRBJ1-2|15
TGTGCCAGCAGCGCACCTGACAGGGCCTCGATCGGCTACACCTTC
CASSAPDRASIGYTF
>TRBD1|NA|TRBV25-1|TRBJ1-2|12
TGTGCCAGCGGGGGACAGCATTATGGCTACACCTTC
CASGGQHYGYTF
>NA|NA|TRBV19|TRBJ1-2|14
TGTGCCAGTAGTAAACGGGGATTTGCCGATGGCTACACCTTC
CASSKRGFADGYTF
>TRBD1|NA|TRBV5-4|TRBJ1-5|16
TGTGCCAGCAGCCTCAATACAGGGGGAAGCAATCAGCCCCAGCATTTT
CASSLNTGGSNQPQHF
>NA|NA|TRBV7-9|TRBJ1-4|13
TGTGCCAGCAGCTTAGGGGAGGCAGAAAAACTGTTTTTT
CASSLGEAEKLFF
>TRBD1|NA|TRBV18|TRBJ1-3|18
TGTGCCAGCTCACAAACGACGGGACAGGAAGATTCTGGAAACACCATATATTTT
CASSQTTGQEDSGNTIYF
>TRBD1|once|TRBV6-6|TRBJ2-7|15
TGTGCCAGCAGTTTCGTCCCGGGACAGGGCGGCGAGCAGTACTTC
CASSFVPGQGGEQYF
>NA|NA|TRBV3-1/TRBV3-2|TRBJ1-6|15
TGTGCCAGCAGCCAAGACCGAACAGGCGGGGCACCCCTCCACTTT
CASSQDRTGGAPLHF
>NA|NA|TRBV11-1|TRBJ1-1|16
TGTGCCAGCAGTGGCGGTGGCGGGACCGAGAACACTGAAGCTTTCTTT
CASSGGGGTENTEAFF
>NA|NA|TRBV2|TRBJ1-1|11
TGTGCCAGCGGAACAGGAATGGAAGCTTTCTTT
CASGTGMEAFF
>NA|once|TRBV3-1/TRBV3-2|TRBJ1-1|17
TGTGCCAGCAGCGACGAATTCTTCAAACCCGACAACCCTGAAGCTTTCTTT
CASSDEFFKPDNPEAFF
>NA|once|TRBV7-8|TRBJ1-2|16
TGTGCCAGCAGCCGCCTAGGAGGGAGGGTGGTCTATGGCTACACCTTC
CASSRLGGRVVYGYTF
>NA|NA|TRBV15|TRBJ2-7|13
TGTGCCACCAGCACCCGACAGCCTTACGAGCAGTACTTC
CATSTRQPYEQYF
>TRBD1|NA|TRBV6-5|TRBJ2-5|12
TGTGCCAGCAGAAACAGGGGAGAGACCCAGTACTTC
CASRNRGETQYF
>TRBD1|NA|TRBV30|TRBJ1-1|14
TGTGCCTGGAGCCGTGCCAGGGGGCTTTCTGAAGCTTTCTTT
CAWSRARGLSEAFF
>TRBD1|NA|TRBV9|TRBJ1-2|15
TGTGCCAGCAGCGTAGAAGCACAGGGGGGCTATGGCTACACCTTC
CASSVEAQGGYGYTF
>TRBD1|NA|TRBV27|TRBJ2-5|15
TGTGCCAGCAGACGACAGGGGGGGTTCGGAGAGACCCAGTACTTC
CASRRQGGFGETQYF
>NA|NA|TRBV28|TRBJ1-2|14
TGTGCCAGCAGCGATGCGGGGAGGACGGATGGCTACACCTTC
CASSDAGRTDGYTF
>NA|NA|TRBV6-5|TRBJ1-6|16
TGTGCCAGCAGTTACGTAGGCTCAGGGCTCGGCTCACCCCTCCACTTT
CASSYVGSGLGSPLHF
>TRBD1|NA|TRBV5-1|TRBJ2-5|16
TGCGCCAGCAGCTCAAAGACAGGGGGCGGTCGAGAGACCCAGTACTTC
CASSSKTGGGRETQYF
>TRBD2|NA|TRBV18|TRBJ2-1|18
TGTGCCAGCTCACCACCCGGACTAGCGGGGGGGGGTCACAATGAGCAGTTCTTC
CASSPPGLAGGGHNEQFF
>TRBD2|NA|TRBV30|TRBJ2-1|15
TGTGCCTGGACCCAGGATAGCGGGGTTTACAATGAGCAGTTCTTC
CAWTQDSGVYNEQFF
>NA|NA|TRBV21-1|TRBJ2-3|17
TGTGCCAGCAGCCCGACACAATTGGCCCCGCATGGAGATACGCAGTATTTT
CASSPTQLAPHGDTQYF
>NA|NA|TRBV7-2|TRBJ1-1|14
TGTGCCAGCAGCCACGGACTATTGAACACTGAAGCTTTCTTT
CASSHGLLNTEAFF
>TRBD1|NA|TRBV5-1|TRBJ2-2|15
TGCGCCAGCAGACCAGGACAGGGACGCACCGGGGAGCTGTTTTTT
CASRPGQGRTGELFF